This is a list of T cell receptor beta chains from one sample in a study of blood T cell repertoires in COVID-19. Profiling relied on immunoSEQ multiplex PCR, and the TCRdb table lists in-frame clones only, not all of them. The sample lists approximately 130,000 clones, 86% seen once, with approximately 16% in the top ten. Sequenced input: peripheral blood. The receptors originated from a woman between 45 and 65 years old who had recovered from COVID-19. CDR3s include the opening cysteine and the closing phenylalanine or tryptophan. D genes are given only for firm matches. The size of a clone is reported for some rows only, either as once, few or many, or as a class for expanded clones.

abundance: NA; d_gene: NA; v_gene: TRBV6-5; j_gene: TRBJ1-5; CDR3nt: TGTGCCAGCAGTTCGCCGGGGGGGGTCCGGAATCAGCCCCAGCATTTT; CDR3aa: CASSSPGGVRNQPQHF
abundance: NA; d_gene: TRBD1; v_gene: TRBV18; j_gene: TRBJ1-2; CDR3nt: TGTGCCAGCTCACCGGCTCCGGGACAGGGGAAAAGTGGCTACACCTTC; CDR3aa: CASSPAPGQGKSGYTF
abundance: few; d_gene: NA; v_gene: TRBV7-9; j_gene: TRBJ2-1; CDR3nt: TGTGCCAGCAGCTCAGGGACACTCATACTCTACAATGAGCAGTTCTTC; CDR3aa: CASSSGTLILYNEQFF
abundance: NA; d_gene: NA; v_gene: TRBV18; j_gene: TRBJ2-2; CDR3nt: TGTGCCAGCTCATCCACCCGGTCCGGGAACACCGGGGAGCTGTTTTTT; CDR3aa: CASSSTRSGNTGELFF
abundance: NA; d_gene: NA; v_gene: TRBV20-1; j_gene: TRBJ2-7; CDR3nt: TGCAGTGCTAGTGACCTAGAGGGTGGCAGTTCCTACGAGCAGTACTTC; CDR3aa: CSASDLEGGSSYEQYF
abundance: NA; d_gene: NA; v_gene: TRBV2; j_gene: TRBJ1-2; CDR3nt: TGTGCCAGCAGACGGGACACCAACTATGGCTACACCTTC; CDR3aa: CASRRDTNYGYTF
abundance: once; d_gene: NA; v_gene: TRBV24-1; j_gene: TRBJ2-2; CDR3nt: TGTGCCACTAGGGGGGGTACACACACCGGGGAGCTGTTTTTT; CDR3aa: CATRGGTHTGELFF
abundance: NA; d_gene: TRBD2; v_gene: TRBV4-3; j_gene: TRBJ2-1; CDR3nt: TGCGCCAGCAGCCCAACTAGCGGGAGGAGTAATGAGCAGTTCTTC; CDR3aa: CASSPTSGRSNEQFF
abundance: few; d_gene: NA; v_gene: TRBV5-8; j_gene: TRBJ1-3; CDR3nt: TGTGCCAGCAGCGCCACAGGGAGAGAAGCTGGAAACACCATATATTTT; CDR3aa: CASSATGREAGNTIYF
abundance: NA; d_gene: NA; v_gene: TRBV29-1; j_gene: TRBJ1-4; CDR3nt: TGCAGCGTTGAGGCAGGGAATGAAAAACTGTTTTTT; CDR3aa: CSVEAGNEKLFF
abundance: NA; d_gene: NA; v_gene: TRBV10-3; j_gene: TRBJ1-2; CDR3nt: TGTGCCATCAGTTTGCAGGACAGATCTAACTATGGCTACACCTTC; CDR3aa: CAISLQDRSNYGYTF
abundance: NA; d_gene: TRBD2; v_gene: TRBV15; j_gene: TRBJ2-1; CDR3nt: TGTGCCACCAGCAGAGATCGTAGGACTAGCGGGAGGTCTCTTGGGTGGTTCTTC; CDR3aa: CATSRDRRTSGRSLGWFF
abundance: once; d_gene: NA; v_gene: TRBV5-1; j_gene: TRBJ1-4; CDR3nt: TGCGCCAGCAGCTCGGACAGCTTTAATGAAAAACTGTTTTTT; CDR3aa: CASSSDSFNEKLFF
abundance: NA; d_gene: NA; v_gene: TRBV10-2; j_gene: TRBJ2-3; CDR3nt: TGCGCCAGCAAAAACGGAGATACGCAGTATTTT; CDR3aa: CASKNGDTQYF
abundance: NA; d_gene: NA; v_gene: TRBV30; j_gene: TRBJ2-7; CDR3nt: TGTGCCTGGAGGGGAGGAAGCTCCTACGAGCAGTACTTC; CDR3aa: CAWRGGSSYEQYF
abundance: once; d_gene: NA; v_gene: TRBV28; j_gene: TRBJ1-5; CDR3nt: TGTGCCAGCAGTACTAATCAGCCCCAGCATTTT; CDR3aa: CASSTNQPQHF
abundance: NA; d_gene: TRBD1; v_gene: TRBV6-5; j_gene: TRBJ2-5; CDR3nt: TGTGCCAGCAGTTACTCAGGGACAGGGGGCCCGAAGACCCAGTACTTC; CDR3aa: CASSYSGTGGPKTQYF
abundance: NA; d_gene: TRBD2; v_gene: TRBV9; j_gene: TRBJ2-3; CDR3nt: TGTGCCAGCAGCGTAAGCGGGGGGGTCACAGATACGCAGTATTTT; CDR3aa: CASSVSGGVTDTQYF
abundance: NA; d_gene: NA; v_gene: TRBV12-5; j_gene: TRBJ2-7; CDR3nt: TGTGCTAGTGGTTTGGGAAGGACAAGCAGCTCCTACGAGCAGTACTTC; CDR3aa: CASGLGRTSSSYEQYF
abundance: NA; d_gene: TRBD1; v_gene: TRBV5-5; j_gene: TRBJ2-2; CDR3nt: TGTGCCAGCAGCACCCGACTCGGGACAGGTCGAGTCGGGGAGCTGTTTTTT; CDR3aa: CASSTRLGTGRVGELFF
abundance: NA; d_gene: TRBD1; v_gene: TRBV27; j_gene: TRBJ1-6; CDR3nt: TGTGCCAGCAGTTTATGGGGCAGGGGGACTTCACCCCTCCACTTT; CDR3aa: CASSLWGRGTSPLHF
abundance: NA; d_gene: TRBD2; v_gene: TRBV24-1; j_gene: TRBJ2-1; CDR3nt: TGTGCCACCAGTGATTTAGCTCTCGCGGGAGCGCCACCTGAGCAGTTCTTC; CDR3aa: CATSDLALAGAPPEQFF
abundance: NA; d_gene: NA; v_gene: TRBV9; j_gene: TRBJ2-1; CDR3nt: TGTGCCAGCAGCGCCGGCCAGGGGTACAATGAGCAGTTCTTC; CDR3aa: CASSAGQGYNEQFF
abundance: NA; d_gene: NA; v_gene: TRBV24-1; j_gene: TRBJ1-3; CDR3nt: TGTGCCACCAGTGATGGAGTAACCATATATTTT; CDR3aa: CATSDGVTIYF
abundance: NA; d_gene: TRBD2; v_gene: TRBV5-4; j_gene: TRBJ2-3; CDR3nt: TGTGCCAGCAGCGACGGCCGGACTAGGTCCACAGATACGCAGTATTTT; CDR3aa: CASSDGRTRSTDTQYF
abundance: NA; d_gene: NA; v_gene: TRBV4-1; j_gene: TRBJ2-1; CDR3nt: TGCGCCAGCAGCGGTCTCATGTCGGCCTACAATGAGCAGTTCTTC; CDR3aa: CASSGLMSAYNEQFF
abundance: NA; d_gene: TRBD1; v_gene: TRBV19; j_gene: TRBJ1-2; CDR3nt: TGTGCCATCCCACCTGGGGACAGAGGGGGCTACACCTTC; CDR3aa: CAIPPGDRGGYTF
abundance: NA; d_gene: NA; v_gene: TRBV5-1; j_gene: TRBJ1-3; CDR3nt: TGCGCCAGCACCTCGCGTGAGTGGAGGGGAGGCCATACAGAGAACACCATATATTTT; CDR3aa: CASTSREWRGGHTENTIYF
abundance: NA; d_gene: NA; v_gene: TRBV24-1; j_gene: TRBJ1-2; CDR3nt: TGTGCCACCAGTGATCCGCCGACAGCCTATGGCTACACCTTC; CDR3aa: CATSDPPTAYGYTF
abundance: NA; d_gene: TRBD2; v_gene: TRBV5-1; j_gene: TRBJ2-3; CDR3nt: TGCGCCAGCAGCCAGGGACTAGCGGGAGCCAGCACAGATACGCAGTATTTT; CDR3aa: CASSQGLAGASTDTQYF
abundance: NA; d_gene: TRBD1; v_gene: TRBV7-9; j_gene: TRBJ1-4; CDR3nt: TGTGCCAGCAGCCCAGGAGACAGGGGAACTAATGAAAAACTGTTTTTT; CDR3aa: CASSPGDRGTNEKLFF
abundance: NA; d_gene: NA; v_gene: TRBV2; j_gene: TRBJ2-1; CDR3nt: TGTGCCAGTTCAAGGGGAGCGGGTCTAAATGAGCAGTTCTTC; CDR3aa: CASSRGAGLNEQFF
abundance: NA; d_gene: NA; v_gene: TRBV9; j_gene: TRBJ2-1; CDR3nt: TGTGCCAGCAGCGTAGCTAGTAGTCCTCTGGAGCAGTTCTTC; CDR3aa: CASSVASSPLEQFF
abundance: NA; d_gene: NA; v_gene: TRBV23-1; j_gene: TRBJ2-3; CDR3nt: TGCGCCAGCGGCTCGACTACCATCTATGATACGCAGTATTTT; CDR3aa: CASGSTTIYDTQYF
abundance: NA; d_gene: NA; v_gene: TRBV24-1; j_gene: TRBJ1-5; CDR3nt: TGTGCCACCAGTGACCAGGATCAGCCCCAGCATTTT; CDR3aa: CATSDQDQPQHF
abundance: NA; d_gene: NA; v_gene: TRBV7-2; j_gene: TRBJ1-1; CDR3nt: TGTGCCAGCAGCTTAGAGTCAGCGGCTGTACGGAACACTGAAGCTTTCTTT; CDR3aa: CASSLESAAVRNTEAFF
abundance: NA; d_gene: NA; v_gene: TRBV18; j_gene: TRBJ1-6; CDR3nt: TGTGCCAGCTCACTTCTTGGGAAAGGGGTGGACTCACCCCTCCACTTT; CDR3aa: CASSLLGKGVDSPLHF
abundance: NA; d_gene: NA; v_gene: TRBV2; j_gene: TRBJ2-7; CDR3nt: TGTGCCAGCGGGGCCGAGCAGTACTTC; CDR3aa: CASGAEQYF
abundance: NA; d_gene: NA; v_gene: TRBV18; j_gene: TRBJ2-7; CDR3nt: TGTGCCAGCTCACTCGAGGGACTGTCGTACGAGCAGTACTTC; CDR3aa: CASSLEGLSYEQYF
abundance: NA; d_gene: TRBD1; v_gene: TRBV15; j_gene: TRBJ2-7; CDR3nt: TGTGCCACCAGTCCGGGACAGGGCTCCTACGAGCAGTACTTC; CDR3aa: CATSPGQGSYEQYF
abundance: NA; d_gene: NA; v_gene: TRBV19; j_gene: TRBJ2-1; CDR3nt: TGTGCCAGTAGCCAATCTCAGGGATACAATGAGCAGTTCTTC; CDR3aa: CASSQSQGYNEQFF
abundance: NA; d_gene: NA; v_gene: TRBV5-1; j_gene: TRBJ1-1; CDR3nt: TGCGCCAGCAGCCCGGCAGGGTTGGGGATGAACACTGAAGCTTTCTTT; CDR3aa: CASSPAGLGMNTEAFF
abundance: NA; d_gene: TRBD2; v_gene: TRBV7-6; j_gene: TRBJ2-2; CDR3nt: TGTGCCAGCAGCTCGGGACTAGCTGGGAACACCGGGGAGCTGTTTTTT; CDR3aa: CASSSGLAGNTGELFF
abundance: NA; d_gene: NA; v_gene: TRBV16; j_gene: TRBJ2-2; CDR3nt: TGTGCCAGCAGCCAATTTCCAGGGGGGACCGGGGAGCTGTTTTTT; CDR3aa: CASSQFPGGTGELFF
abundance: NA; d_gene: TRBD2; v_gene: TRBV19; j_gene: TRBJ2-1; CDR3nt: TGTGCCAGTAGACCGCAGCCACTAGCGGGATACAATGAGCAGTTCTTC; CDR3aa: CASRPQPLAGYNEQFF
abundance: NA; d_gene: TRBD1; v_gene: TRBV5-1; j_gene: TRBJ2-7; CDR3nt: TGCGCCAGCAGCTTGGTAGGACAGGGATACGAGCAGTACTTC; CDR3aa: CASSLVGQGYEQYF
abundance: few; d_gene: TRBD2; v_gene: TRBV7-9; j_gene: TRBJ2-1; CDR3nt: TGTGCCAGCAGCGCGGGACTAGCGGGAGGGGGCGATGAGCAGTTCTTC; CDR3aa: CASSAGLAGGGDEQFF
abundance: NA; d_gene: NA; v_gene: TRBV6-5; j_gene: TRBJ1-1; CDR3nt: TGTGCCAGCAGGCGTGACGGGGGAAACACTGAAGCTTTCTTT; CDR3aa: CASRRDGGNTEAFF
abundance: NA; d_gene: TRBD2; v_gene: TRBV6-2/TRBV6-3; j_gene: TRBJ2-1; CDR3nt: TGTGCCAGCAGTTCTCCACTAGCGGGATCCTACAATGAGCAGTTCTTC; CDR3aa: CASSSPLAGSYNEQFF